This TCR beta chain derives from a study of blood T cell repertoires in COVID-19 (dated by TCRdb to 2018 to 2020). Looking at the study overall: Collaborator samples came from the United States, Italy and Spain and covered acute and convalescent phases of COVID-19. The material from the prospective study consisted of cDNA or gDNA derived from T cells, B-cell-depleted T cells, or PBMCs. The dataset comprised deeply sampled blood TCRbeta repertoires from subjects exposed to, actively infected with, or recovered from COVID-19. A freely available public database, intended as a resource for researchers studying the immune response to SARS-CoV-2, is where the repertoires were released. Samples were obtained from the ongoing ImmuneRACE study (first 160 participants) and from about 1,300 subjects provided by 6 global collaborators. Nearly every sample came with metadata listing a de-identified subject ID, COVID-19 status, age in years and sex. HLA class I and class II types, where available, came from metadata supplied by the sample provider rather than from assay-based typing.

Collaborating institutions collected whole blood in K2EDTA tubes following their own protocols. For TCRbeta analysis, collaborators shipped samples in one of three forms: frozen whole blood, isolated PBMCs, or DNA extracted from either of those sample types. V is trimmed back by 4 bases and J by 4 bases, and the junction contains 9 bases that no gene match accounts for. The germline V gene yields SGHRS for CDR1 and YFSETQ for CDR2. The CDR3, cysteine through phenylalanine, is 15 amino acids long. Just the 45-base CDR3 DNA is kept, in frame starting at base 1. The immunoSEQ Assay, a bias-controlled multiplex PCR, was used to amplify TCRbeta CDR3 regions from genomic DNA. In the paper's pipeline: The number of nucleated cells in each sample was estimated from the amplification of reference gene primers within the assay. Sequence reads were collapsed and filtered to measure the absolute abundance of every unique TCRbeta CDR3 rearrangement. For each sample, productive Simpson clonality was calculated as the square root of Simpson's diversity index across productive rearrangements. Drawn from immuneACCESS, this table holds only the in-frame rearrangements with V and J called that TCRdb kept. Clones are partly lost; checked studies trace under half to an unresolved V gene and leave the rest unexplained. For V, J and clone size, that table is used; D and trimming come from the DNA. Here the sample has about 150,000 clones; 65% to 85% occur a single time. The ten biggest clones cover 3.7% of the sample.

On this clone itself: Its antigen target is currently unknown. It has no much larger one-base neighbor in the sample; base qualities were not kept.

General conclusions and limits of the study: The amount of clinical and demographic metadata varied by source and participant and was provided uncurated.

Sequencing was carried out using peripheral blood. The sequence links TRBV5-1 to TRBJ1-2, and TRBD1 aligns with 8 junction nucleotides. The receptor was derived from a woman aged 80 or older with acute or convalescent COVID-19. The DNA is TGCGCCAGCAGCACGGGACAGGCGGGGAGCTATGGCTACACCTTC. Its protein reads: CASSTGQAGSYGYTF.